This record concerns one TCR beta chain sequence. This specimen belongs to a study of technical replicates of blood from four donors. The V and J ends lost 3 bases and 4 bases respectively, with 7 bases between them. The germline V gene has CDR1 MGHDK and CDR2 SYGVNS. The CDR3 sequence is 12 residues long. Sequenced by immunoSEQ multiplex PCR; TCRdb stores in-frame clones only, minus some. The sample lists 75,000 to 100,000 clones; about 95% were seen once. Sequences were obtained from T cells isolated from PBMCs. The clonotype originates from a human donor in good health. The chain has TRBV25-1 and TRBJ2-7, with a tentative D call TRBD2 (6 bases). The CDR3 coding sequence is TGTGCCAGCAGTGAGGGGGGATACGAGCAGTACTTC. It translates to CASSEGGYEQYF.